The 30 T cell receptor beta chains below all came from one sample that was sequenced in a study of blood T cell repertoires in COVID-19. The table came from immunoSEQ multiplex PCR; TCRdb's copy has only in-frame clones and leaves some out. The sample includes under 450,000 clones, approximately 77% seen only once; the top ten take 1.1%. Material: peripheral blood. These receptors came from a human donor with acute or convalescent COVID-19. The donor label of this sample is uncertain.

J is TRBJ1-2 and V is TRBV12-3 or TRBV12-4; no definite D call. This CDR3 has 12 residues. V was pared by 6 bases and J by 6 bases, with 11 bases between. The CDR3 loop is CASSFQANGYTF. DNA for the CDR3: TGTGCCAGCAGCTTCCAGGCTAATGGCTACACCTTC.

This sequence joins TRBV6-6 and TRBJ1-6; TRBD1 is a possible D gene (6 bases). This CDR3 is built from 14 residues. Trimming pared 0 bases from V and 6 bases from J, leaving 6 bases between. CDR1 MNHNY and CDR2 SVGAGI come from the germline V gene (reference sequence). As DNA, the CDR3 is TGTGCCAGCAGTTACTCAGGGGGTAATTCACCCCTCCACTTT. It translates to CASSYSGGNSPLHF.

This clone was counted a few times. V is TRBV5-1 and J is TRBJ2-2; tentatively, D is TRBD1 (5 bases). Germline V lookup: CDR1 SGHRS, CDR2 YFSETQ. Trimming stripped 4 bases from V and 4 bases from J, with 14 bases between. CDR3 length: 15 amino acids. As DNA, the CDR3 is TGCGCCAGCAGCGCAACAGGCTTGGGCACCGGGGAGCTGTTTTTT. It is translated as CASSATGLGTGELFF. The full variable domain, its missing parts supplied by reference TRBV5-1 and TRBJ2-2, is KAGVTQTPRYLIKTRGQQVTLSCSPISGHRSVSWYQQTPGQGLQFLFEYFSETQRNKGNFPGRFSGRQFSNSRSEMNVSTLELGDSALYLCASSATGLGTGELFFGEGSRLTVL.

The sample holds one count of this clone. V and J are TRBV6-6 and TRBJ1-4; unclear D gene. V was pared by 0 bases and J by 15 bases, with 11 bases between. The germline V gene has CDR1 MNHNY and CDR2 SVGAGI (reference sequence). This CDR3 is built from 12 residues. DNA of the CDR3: TGTGCCAGCAGTTACTCAGGCGAGAGGGTGTTTTTT. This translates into CASSYSGERVFF.

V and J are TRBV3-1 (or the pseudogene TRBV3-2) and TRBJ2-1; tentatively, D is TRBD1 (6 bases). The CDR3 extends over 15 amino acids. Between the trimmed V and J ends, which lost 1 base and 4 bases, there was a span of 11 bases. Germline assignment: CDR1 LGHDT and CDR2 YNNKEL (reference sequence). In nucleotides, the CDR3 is TGTGCCAGCAGCCAAGCAGGGGCGAAATACAATGAGCAGTTCTTC. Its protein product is CASSQAGAKYNEQFF.

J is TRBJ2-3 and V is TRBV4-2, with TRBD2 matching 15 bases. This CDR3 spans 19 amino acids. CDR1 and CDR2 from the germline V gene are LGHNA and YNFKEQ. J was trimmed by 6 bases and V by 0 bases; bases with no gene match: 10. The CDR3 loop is CASSQDGWTSGGAGDTQYF. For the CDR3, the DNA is TGTGCCAGCAGCCAAGATGGGTGGACTAGCGGGGGGGCCGGGGATACGCAGTATTTT.

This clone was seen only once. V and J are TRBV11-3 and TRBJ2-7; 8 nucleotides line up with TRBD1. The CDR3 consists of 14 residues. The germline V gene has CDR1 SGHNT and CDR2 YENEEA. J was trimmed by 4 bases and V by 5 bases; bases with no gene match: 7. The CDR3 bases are TGTGCCAGCAGCCCGGGGACAGGAGATTACGAGCAGTACTTC. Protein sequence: CASSPGTGDYEQYF. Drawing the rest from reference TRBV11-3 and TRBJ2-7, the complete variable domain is EAGVVQSPRYKIIEKKQPVAFWCNPISGHNTLYWYLQNLGQGPELLIRYENEEAVDDSQLPKDRFSAERLKGVDSTLKIQPAELGDSAVYLCASSPGTGDYEQYFGPGTRLTVT.

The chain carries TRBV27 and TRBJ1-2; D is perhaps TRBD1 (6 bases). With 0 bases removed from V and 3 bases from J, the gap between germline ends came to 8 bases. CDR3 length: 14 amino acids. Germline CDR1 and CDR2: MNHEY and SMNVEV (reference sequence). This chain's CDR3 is CASSLSGGDYGYTF. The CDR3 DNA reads TGTGCCAGCAGTTTATCAGGGGGAGACTATGGCTACACCTTC.

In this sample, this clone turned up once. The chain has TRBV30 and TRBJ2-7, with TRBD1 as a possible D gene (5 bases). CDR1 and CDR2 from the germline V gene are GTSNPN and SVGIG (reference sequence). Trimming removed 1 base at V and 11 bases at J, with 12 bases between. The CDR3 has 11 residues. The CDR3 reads CAWSGGPTKYF. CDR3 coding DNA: TGTGCCTGGAGTGGGGGCCCGACCAAGTACTTC.

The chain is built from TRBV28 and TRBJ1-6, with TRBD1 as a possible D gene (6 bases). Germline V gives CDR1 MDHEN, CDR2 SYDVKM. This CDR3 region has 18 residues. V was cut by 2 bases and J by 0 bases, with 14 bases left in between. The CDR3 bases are TGTGCCAGCAGTTTACAGGGGCCGGTGGTCTCCTATAATTCACCCCTCCACTTT. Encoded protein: CASSLQGPVVSYNSPLHF.

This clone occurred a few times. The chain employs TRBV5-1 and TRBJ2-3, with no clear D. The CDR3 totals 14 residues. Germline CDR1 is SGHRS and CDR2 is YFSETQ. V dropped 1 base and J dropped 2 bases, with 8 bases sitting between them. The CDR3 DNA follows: TGCGCCAGCAGCTTGAATGCGTTCACAGATACGCAGTATTTT. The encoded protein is CASSLNAFTDTQYF.

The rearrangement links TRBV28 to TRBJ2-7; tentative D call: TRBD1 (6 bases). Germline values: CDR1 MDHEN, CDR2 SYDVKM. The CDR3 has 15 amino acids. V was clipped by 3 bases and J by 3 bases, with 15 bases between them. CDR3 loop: CASSFHGGVNYEQYF. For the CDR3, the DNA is TGTGCCAGCAGTTTCCATGGGGGCGTTAACTACGAGCAGTACTTC.

The DNA for the CDR3 is TGTGCCAGCAGCCCCCTTACCCTGACAGGGTACAGTAAGGGCTACACCTTC. This gives the protein CASSPLTLTGYSKGYTF. The chain uses TRBV5-5 and TRBJ1-2; 7 nucleotides align to TRBD1. The germline CDR1 and CDR2 sequences are SGHKS and YYEKEE (reference sequence). The J segment lost 8 bases and the V segment lost 4 bases, leaving 20 bases of the junction unmatched. This CDR3 region has 17 residues.

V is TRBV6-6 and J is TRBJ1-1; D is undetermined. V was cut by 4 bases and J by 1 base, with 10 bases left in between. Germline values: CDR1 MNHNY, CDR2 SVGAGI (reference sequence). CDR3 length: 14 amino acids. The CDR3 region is CASSLPTTNTEAFF. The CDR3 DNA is TGTGCCAGCAGTTTGCCAACAACGAACACTGAAGCTTTCTTT.

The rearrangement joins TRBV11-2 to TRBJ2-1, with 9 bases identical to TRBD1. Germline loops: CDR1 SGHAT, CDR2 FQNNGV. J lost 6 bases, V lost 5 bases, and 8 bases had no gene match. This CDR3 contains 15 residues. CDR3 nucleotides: TGTGCCAGCAGCGTGGGACAGGGAATTGTCAATGAGCAGTTCTTC. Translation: CASSVGQGIVNEQFF.

The CDR3 loop is CASSLSSGGVKYF. The CDR3, as DNA: TGTGCCAGCAGTTTATCTAGCGGGGGGGTAAAGTATTTT. The chain couples TRBV27 to TRBJ2-3; TRBD2 matches 11 bases. J gave up 13 bases and V 0 bases, and 3 bases lay outside the gene matches. The CDR3 extends over 13 amino acids. From germline, CDR1 is MNHEY and CDR2 SMNVEV (reference sequence).

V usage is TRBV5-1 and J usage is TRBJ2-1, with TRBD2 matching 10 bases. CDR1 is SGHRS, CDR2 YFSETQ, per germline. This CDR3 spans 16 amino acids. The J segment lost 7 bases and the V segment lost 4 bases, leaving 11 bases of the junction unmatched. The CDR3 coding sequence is TGCGCCAGCAGCCCCTTTAGCGGGAGGTCAGGAAATGAGCAGTTCTTC. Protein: CASSPFSGRSGNEQFF. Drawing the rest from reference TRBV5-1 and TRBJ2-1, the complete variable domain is KAGVTQTPRYLIKTRGQQVTLSCSPISGHRSVSWYQQTPGQGLQFLFEYFSETQRNKGNFPGRFSGRQFSNSRSEMNVSTLELGDSALYLCASSPFSGRSGNEQFFGPGTRLTVL.

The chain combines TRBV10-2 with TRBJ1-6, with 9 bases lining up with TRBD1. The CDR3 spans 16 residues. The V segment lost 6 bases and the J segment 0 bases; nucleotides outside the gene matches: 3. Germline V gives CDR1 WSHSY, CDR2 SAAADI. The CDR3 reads CASRTGGSSYNSPLHF. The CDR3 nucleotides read TGCGCCAGCAGGACAGGGGGGAGCTCCTATAATTCACCCCTCCACTTT.

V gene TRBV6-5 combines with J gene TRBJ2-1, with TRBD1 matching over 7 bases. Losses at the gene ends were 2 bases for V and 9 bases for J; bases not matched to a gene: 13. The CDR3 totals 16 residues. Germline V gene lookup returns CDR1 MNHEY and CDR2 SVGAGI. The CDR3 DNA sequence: TGTGCCAGCAGTTACCCGACCCGACAGGGTCGAGGTGAGCAGTTCTTC. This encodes CASSYPTRQGRGEQFF.

CDR3 nucleotides: TGTGCCAGCAGTTCTATCTATCTGAACACTGAAGCTTTCTTT. It codes for CASSSIYLNTEAFF. The chain joins TRBV28 to TRBJ1-1, with no clear D. With 4 bases removed from V and 0 bases from J, the gap between germline ends came to 9 bases. The V gene's germline CDR1 is MDHEN and CDR2 SYDVKM. The CDR3 sequence is 14 residues long.

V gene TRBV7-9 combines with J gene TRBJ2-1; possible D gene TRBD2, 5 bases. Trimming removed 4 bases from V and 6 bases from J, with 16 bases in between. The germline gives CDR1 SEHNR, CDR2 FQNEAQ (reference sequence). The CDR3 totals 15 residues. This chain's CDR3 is CASSSPGVLSNEQFF. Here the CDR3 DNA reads TGTGCCAGCAGCTCCCCCGGGGTCTTGAGCAATGAGCAGTTCTTC.

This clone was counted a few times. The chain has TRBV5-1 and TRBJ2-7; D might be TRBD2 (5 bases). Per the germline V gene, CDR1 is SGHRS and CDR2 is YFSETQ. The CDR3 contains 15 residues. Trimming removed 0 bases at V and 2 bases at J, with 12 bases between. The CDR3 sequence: CASSLGSSGTYEQYF. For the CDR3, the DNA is TGCGCCAGCAGCTTGGGATCGAGCGGAACCTACGAGCAGTACTTC.

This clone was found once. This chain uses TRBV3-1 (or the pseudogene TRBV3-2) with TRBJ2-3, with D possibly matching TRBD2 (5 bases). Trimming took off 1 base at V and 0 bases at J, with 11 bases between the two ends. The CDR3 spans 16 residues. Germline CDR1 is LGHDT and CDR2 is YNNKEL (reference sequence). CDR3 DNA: TGTGCCAGCAGCCAAGCTTCGGGGTCTAGCACAGATACGCAGTATTTT. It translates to CASSQASGSSTDTQYF.

The CDR3 sequence is CASSSPGQVSGNTIYF. In nucleotides, the CDR3 is TGTGCCAGCAGTTCGCCGGGACAGGTCTCAGGAAACACCATATATTTT. The chain has TRBV28 and TRBJ1-3, with 8 positions matching TRBD1. There are 16 residues in the CDR3. The V gene's germline CDR1 is MDHEN and CDR2 SYDVKM. Trimming took 4 bases from V and 4 from J; bases not matched to a gene: 9.

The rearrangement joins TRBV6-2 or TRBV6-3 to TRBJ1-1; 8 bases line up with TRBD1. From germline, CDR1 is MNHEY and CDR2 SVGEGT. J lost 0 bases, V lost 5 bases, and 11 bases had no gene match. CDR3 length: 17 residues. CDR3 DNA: TGTGCCAGCAGTCACGAGGGCAGGGGGCGAATGAACACTGAAGCTTTCTTT. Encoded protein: CASSHEGRGRMNTEAFF.

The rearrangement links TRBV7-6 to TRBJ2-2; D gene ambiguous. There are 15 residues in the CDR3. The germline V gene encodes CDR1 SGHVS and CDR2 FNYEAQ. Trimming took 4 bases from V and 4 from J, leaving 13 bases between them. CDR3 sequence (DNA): TGTGCCAGCAGCTCGCTCTCTTATAGCACCGGGGAGCTGTTTTTT. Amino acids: CASSSLSYSTGELFF.

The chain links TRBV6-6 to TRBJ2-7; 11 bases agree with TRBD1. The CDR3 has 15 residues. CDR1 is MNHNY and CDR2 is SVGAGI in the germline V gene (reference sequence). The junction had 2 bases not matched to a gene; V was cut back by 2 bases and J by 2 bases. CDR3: CASSYTDRGPYEQYF. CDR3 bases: TGTGCCAGCAGTTACACGGACAGGGGGCCCTACGAGCAGTACTTC.

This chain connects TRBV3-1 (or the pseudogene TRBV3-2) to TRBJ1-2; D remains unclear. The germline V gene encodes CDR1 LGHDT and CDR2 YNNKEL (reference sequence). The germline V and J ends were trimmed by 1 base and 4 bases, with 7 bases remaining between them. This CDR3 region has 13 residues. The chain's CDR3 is CASSQGGSYGYTF. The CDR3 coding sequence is TGTGCCAGCAGCCAAGGCGGAAGCTATGGCTACACCTTC.

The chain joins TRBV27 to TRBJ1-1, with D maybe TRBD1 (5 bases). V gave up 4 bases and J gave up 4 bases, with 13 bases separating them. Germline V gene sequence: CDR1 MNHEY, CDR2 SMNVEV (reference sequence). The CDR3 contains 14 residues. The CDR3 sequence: CASSSLGGSTEAFF. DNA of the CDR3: TGTGCCAGCAGTTCCCTCGGGGGGAGCACTGAAGCTTTCTTT.

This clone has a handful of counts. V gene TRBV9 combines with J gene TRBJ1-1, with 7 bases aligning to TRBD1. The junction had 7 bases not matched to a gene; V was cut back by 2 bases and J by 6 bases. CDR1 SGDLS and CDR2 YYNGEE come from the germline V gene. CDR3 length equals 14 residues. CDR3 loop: CASSVETGTAEAFF. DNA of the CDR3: TGTGCCAGCAGCGTGGAGACCGGGACAGCTGAAGCTTTCTTT.